The present T cell receptor beta chain was sequenced within a study of T-cell memory formation after mild COVID-19. Regarding this clonotype: The antigen is unknown.

TCRdb independently ran MiXCR on the 5' RACE reads; one entry per CDR3 protein. The sample contains approximately 65,000 distinct CDR3 sequences, roughly 17% of which appear only once. Overall study findings and caveats: Whether second-wave clones peaking at day 37 were SARS-CoV-2 specific went unconfirmed.

The V and J ends lost 4 bases and 0 bases respectively, with 9 bases between them. Germline V CDR1 and CDR2: SQVTM, ANQGSEA. This CDR3 is 14 amino acids long. The chain uses TRBV29-1 and TRBJ2-2; D perhaps matches TRBD2 (6 bases). Sequenced: PBMCs or a T cell subset sorted from them (not recorded which). The receptor was isolated from an adult woman who had mild COVID-19 (a few samples of this study predate the infection). Cell type and time point are not known. The CDR3 reads CSVGRTTNTGELFF. Written as DNA, the CDR3 is TGCAGCGTTGGGAGGACTACGAACACCGGGGAGCTGTTTTTT.